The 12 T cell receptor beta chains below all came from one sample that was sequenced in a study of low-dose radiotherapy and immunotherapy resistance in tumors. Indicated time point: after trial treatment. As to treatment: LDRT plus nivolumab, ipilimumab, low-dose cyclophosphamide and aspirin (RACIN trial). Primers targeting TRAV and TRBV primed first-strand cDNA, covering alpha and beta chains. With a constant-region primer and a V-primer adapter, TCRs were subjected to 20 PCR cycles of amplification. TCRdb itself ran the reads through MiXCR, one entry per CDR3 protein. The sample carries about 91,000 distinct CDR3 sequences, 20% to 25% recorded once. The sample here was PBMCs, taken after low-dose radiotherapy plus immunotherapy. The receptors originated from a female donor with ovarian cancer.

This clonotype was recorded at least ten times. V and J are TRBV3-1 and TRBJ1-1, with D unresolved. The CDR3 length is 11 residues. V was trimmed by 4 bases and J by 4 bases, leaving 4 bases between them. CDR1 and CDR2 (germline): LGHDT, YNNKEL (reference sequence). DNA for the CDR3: TGTGCCAGCAGCCGAGGCACTGAAGCTTTCTTT. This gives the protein CASSRGTEAFF.

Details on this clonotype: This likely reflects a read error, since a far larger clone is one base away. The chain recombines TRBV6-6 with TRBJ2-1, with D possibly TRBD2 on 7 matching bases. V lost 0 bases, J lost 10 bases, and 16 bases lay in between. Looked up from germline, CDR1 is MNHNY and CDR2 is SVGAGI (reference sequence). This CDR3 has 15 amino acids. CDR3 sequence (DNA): TGTGCCAGCAGTTACTCGGGGGGGCACTCCTACGAGCAGTTCTTC. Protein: CASSYSGGHSYEQFF.

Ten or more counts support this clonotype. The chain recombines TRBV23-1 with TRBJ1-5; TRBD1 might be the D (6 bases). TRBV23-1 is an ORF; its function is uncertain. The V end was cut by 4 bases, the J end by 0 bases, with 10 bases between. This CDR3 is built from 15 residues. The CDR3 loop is CASSRAGDSNQPQHF. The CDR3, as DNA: TGCGCCAGCAGTCGGGCAGGGGATAGCAATCAGCCCCAGCATTTT.

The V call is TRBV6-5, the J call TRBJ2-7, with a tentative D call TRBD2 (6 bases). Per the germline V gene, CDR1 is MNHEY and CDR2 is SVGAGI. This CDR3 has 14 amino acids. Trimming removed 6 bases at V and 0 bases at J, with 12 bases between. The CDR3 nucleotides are TGTGCCAGCAGGGAGGGTCCCATCTCCTACGAGCAGTACTTC. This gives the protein CASREGPISYEQYF.

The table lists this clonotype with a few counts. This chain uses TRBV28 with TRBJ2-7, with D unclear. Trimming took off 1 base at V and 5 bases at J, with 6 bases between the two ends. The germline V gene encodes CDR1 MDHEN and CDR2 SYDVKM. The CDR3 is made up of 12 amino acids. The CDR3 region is CASSLYGDEQYF. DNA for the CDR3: TGTGCCAGCAGTTTATATGGGGACGAGCAGTACTTC.

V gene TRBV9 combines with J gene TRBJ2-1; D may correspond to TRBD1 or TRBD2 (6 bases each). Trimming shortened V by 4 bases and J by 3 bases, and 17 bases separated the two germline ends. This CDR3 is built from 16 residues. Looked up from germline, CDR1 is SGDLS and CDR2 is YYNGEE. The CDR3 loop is CASSPPGGYGYNEQFF. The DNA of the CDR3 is TGTGCCAGCAGCCCCCCCGGGGGCTATGGCTACAATGAGCAGTTCTTC.

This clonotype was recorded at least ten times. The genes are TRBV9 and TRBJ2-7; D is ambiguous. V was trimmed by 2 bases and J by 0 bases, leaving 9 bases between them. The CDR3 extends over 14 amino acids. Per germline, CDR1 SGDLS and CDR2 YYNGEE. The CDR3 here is CASSVRTGSYEQYF. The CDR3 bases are TGTGCCAGCAGCGTCCGGACGGGCTCCTACGAGCAGTACTTC.

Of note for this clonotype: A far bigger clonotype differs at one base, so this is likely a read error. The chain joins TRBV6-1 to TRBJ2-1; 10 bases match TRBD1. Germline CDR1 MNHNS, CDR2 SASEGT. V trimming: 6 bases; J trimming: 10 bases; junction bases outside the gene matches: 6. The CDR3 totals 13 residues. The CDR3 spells CASSLTGGREQFF. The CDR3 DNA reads TGTGCCAGCAGCCTGACAGGGGGCCGCGAGCAGTTCTTC.

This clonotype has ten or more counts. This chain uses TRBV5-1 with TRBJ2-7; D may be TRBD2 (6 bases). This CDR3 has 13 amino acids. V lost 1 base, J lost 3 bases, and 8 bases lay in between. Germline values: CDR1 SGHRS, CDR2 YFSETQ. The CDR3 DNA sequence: TGCGCCAGCAGCTTGAGGGACTTCTACGAGCAGTACTTC. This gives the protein CASSLRDFYEQYF.

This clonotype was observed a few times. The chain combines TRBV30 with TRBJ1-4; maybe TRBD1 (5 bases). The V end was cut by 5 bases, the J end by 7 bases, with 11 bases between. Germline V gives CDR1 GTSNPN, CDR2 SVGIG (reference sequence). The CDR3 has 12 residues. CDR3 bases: TGTGCCTGGCTGGGACCGCCTGAAAAACTGTTTTTT. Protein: CAWLGPPEKLFF.

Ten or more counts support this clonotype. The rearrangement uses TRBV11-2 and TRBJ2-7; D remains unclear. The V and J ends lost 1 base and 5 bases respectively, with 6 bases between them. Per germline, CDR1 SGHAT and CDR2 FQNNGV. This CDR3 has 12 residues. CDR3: CASSLVRNEQYF. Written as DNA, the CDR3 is TGTGCCAGCAGCTTAGTGCGAAACGAGCAGTACTTC.

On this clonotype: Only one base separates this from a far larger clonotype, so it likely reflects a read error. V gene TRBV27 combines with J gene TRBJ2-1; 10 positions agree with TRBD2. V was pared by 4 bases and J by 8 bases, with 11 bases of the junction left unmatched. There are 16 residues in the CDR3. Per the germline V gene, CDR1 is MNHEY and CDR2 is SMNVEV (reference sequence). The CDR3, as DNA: TGTGCCAGCAGTTCGTACACTAGCGGGAAGGTGGATGAGCAGTTCTTC. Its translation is CASSSYTSGKVDEQFF.